The clone carrying this TCR beta chain came up a few times. The sample originates from a study of blood T cell repertoires in COVID-19. The method was immunoSEQ multiplex PCR; TCRdb's version includes in-frame clones alone and lacks a portion of them. The profile shows about 110,000 clones, 85% to 90% of them singletons. This CDR3 contains 13 residues. Trimming took off 7 bases at V and 4 bases at J, with 8 bases between the two ends. CDR1 and CDR2 from the germline V gene are SEHNR and FQNEAQ (reference sequence). Sequencing used peripheral blood. The chain couples TRBV7-9 to TRBJ2-6; no reliable D call. The source of this sequence is a woman older than 75 with acute or convalescent COVID-19. Here the CDR3 DNA reads TGTGCCAGCACCTCCCCAGGGGCCAACGTCCTGACTTTC. As protein: CASTSPGANVLTF.